Following are 2 T cell receptor beta chains from one sample sequenced in a study of blood T cell repertoires in COVID-19 (dated by TCRdb to the early 2020s). Library method: the immunoSEQ multiplex PCR assay. Not all clones reach the TCRdb copy of this immuneACCESS table, which keeps in-frame sequences only. Checked studies attribute under half of the gap to unresolved V genes and leave the rest unexplained. The sample yields about 400,000 clones; roughly 89% were counted once. 1.7% of the sample belongs to the ten largest clones. Sequencing used PBMCs or T cells enriched from blood (not recorded which). These receptor sequences come from a woman in her 30s who had recovered from COVID-19.

CDR3 bases: TGTGCCAGCAGTTTAAGGAGCGCACCCTCCTACGAGCAGTACTTC. It is translated as CASSLRSAPSYEQYF. The chain carries TRBV28 and TRBJ2-7; no firm D call. Germline values: CDR1 MDHEN, CDR2 SYDVKM. CDR3 length equals 15 residues. The V and J ends lost 2 bases and 0 bases respectively, with 11 bases between them. Filled out from reference TRBV28 and TRBJ2-7, the complete variable domain reads DVKVTQSSRYLVKRTGEKVFLECVQDMDHENMFWYRQDPGLGLRLIYFSYDVKMKEKGDIPEGYSVSREKKERFSLILESASTNQTSMYLCASSLRSAPSYEQYFGPGTRLTVT.

The chain employs TRBV9 and TRBJ2-7; 7 bases agree with TRBD2. CDR1 and CDR2 from the germline V gene are SGDLS and YYNGEE. V lost 4 bases to trimming and J lost 6 bases; unmatched junction nucleotides: 19. The CDR3 sequence is 17 residues long. The CDR3 here is CASSRTRGLVPPSEQYF. In DNA form, the CDR3 reads TGTGCCAGCAGCAGGACCCGCGGACTAGTCCCGCCCTCCGAGCAGTACTTC.